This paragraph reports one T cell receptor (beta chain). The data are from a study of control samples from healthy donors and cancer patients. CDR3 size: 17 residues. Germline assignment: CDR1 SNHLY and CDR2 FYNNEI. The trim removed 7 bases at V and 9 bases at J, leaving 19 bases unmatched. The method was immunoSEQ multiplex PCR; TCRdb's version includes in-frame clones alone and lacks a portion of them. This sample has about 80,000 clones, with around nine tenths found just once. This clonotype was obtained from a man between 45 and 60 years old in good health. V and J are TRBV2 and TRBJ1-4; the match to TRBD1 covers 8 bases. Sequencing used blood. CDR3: CASTYERAGQVFQKLFF. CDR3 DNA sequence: TGTGCCAGCACATACGAACGAGCGGGACAGGTTTTCCAAAAACTGTTTTTT.